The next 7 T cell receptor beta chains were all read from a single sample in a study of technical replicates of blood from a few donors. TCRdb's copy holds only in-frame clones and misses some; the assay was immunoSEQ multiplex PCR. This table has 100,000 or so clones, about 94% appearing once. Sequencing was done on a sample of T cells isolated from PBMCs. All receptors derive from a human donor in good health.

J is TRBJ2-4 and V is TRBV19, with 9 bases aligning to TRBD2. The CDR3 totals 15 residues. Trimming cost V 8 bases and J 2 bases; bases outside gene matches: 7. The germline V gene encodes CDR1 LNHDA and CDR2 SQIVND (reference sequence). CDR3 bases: TGTGCCAGTGGTAGCGGGAGTTGGACCAAAAACATTCAGTACTTC. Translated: CASGSGSWTKNIQYF.

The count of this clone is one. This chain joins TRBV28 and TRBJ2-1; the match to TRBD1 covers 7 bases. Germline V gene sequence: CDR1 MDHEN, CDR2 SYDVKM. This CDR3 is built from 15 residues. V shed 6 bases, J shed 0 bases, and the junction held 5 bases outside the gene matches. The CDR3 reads CASSHRGYSYNEQFF. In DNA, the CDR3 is TGTGCCAGCAGCCACAGGGGATACTCCTACAATGAGCAGTTCTTC.

CDR3 nucleotide sequence: TGCGCCAGCAGTGACCGGGCGGGAGGGAGCCACTACGAGCAGTACTTC. This translates into CASSDRAGGSHYEQYF. The V call is TRBV10-1, the J call TRBJ2-7, with 9 bases fitting TRBD2. Germline V lookup: CDR1 WNHNN, CDR2 SYGVQD (reference sequence). There are 16 residues in the CDR3. V shed 3 bases and J 3 bases; nucleotides not matched to a gene: 9.

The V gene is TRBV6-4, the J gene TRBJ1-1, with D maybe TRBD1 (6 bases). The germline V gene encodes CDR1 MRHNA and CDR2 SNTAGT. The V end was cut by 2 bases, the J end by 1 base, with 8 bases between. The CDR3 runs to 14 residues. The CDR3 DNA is TGTGCCAGCAGTGACACACAGGGGAACACTGAAGCTTTCTTT. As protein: CASSDTQGNTEAFF.

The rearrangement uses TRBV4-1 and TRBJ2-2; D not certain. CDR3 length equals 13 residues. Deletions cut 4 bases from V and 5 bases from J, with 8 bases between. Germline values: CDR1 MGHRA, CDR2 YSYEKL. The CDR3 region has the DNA TGCGCCAGCAGCCCTAGAGATACCGGGGAGCTGTTTTTT. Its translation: CASSPRDTGELFF.

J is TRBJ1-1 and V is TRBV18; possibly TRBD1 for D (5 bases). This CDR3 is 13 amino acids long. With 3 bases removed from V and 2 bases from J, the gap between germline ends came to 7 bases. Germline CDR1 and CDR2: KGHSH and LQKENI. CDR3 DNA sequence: TGTGCCAGCTCACCGGGGGGTAACACTGAAGCTTTCTTT. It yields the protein CASSPGGNTEAFF. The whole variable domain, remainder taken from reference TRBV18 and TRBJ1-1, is NAGVMQNPRHLVRRRGQEARLRCSPMKGHSHVYWYRQLPEEGLKFMVYLQKENIIDESGMPKERFSAEFPKEGPSILRIQQVVRGDSAAYFCASSPGGNTEAFFGQGTRLTVV.

This chain's CDR3 is CASSLGVVGDTQYF. The CDR3 DNA reads TGCGCCAGCAGCTTGGGAGTGGTTGGAGATACGCAGTATTTT. V is TRBV5-1 and J is TRBJ2-3; D unresolved. The ends were cut back, 0 bases at V and 5 bases at J, with 10 bases in the middle. Germline assignment: CDR1 SGHRS and CDR2 YFSETQ. The CDR3 is 14 amino acids.